Each of the 8 T cell receptor beta chains below was sequenced from the same sample in a study of early T cells in non-severe SARS-CoV-2 infection (dated by TCRdb to the early 2020s). Library construction relied on 5' RACE. The instrument was a NextSeq 500. In TCRdb, the public reads were trimmed at Q25 with fastp and aligned with MiXCR, with productive beta chains retained. Under each unique CDR3 protein, matching rows form one entry showing the most common genes and DNA. The sample table contains approximately 85,000 distinct CDR3 sequences; only one count was recorded for around an eighth of them. Of the sample, over 6.5% is held by the ten largest clones. What was sequenced was whole blood. The receptor set was obtained from an adult who was a healthcare worker with PCR-confirmed SARS-CoV-2 infection or an uninfected control (not recorded which).

DNA of the CDR3: TGTGCCAGCAGTTTATTCGTGTCCTACGAGCAGTACTTC. Translated, it gives CASSLFVSYEQYF. The chain is built from TRBV28 and TRBJ2-7; D unclear. Germline values: CDR1 MDHEN, CDR2 SYDVKM. This CDR3 is built from 13 residues. The V and J ends lost 1 base and 1 base respectively, with 5 bases between them. Full variable domain (remainder filled in from reference TRBV28 and TRBJ2-7): DVKVTQSSRYLVKRTGEKVFLECVQDMDHENMFWYRQDPGLGLRLIYFSYDVKMKEKGDIPEGYSVSREKKERFSLILESASTNQTSMYLCASSLFVSYEQYFGPGTRLTVT.

This clonotype showed up just a few times. The gene calls are TRBV6-5 and TRBJ2-1; 13 bases line up with TRBD2. The CDR3 runs 15 residues. The ends lost 6 bases at V and 7 bases at J; junction bases unmatched: 6. CDR1 MNHEY and CDR2 SVGAGI come from the germline V gene. CDR3 in DNA: TGTGCCAGCAGATCGACTAGCGGGAGGATAAATGAGCAGTTCTTC. Translated: CASRSTSGRINEQFF.

V usage is TRBV7-2 and J usage is TRBJ2-2; D might be TRBD2 (6 bases). The germline CDR1 and CDR2 sequences are SGHTA and FQGNSA. V shed 0 bases and J shed 7 bases, with 6 bases lying between them. This CDR3 has 13 residues. The CDR3 DNA reads as TGTGCCAGCAGCTTAGCGCGGGGCGGGGAGCTGTTTTTT. Its translation: CASSLARGGELFF.

This clonotype was counted only a few times. This chain links TRBV19 with TRBJ2-1; the D gene is possibly TRBD2 (6 bases). V shed 4 bases and J shed 0 bases, with 10 bases lying between them. The CDR3 length is 15 residues. The germline V gene encodes CDR1 LNHDA and CDR2 SQIVND (reference sequence). CDR3 nucleotides: TGTGCCAGTAGTAGGAGGGAGAGCTCCTACAATGAGCAGTTCTTC. It is translated as CASSRRESSYNEQFF.

The CDR3, as DNA: TGTGCCAGCAGGTCGACAGGGGTAGGGGAGCAGTACTTC. This codes for CASRSTGVGEQYF. V and J are TRBV6-1 and TRBJ2-7; TRBD1 aligns across 8 bases. V lost 6 bases and J lost 7; bases outside the gene matches: 8. The germline gives CDR1 MNHNS, CDR2 SASEGT. There are 13 residues in the CDR3.

There are a few counts of this clonotype. This chain joins TRBV11-2 and TRBJ2-4, with 8 bases matching TRBD1. This CDR3 has 14 residues. J lost 7 bases, V lost 0 bases, and 2 bases had no gene match. Germline V CDR1 and CDR2: SGHAT, FQNNGV. This CDR3 is CASSLDSGGNIQYF. CDR3 DNA sequence: TGTGCCAGCAGCTTAGATTCAGGGGGCAACATTCAGTACTTC.

This clonotype was seen many times. The chain couples TRBV11-2 to TRBJ2-5; D is unclear. Per germline, CDR1 SGHAT and CDR2 FQNNGV. The V end lost 7 bases, the J end lost 5 bases, and 8 bases lay between the germline ends. The CDR3 has 11 residues. CDR3 coding DNA: TGTGCCAGCACTCTTAAGGAGACCCAGTACTTC. Protein: CASTLKETQYF.

V usage is TRBV5-4 and J usage is TRBJ1-1, with 10 bases identical to TRBD1. Germline-derived CDR1 and CDR2 are SGHNT and YYREEE (reference sequence). The J segment lost 7 bases and the V segment lost 2 bases, leaving 8 bases of the junction unmatched. CDR3 size: 15 residues. In nucleotides, the CDR3 is TGTGCCAGCAGCTTTACCGACAGGGGGCAAGTTGAAGCTTTCTTT. Residues: CASSFTDRGQVEAFF.